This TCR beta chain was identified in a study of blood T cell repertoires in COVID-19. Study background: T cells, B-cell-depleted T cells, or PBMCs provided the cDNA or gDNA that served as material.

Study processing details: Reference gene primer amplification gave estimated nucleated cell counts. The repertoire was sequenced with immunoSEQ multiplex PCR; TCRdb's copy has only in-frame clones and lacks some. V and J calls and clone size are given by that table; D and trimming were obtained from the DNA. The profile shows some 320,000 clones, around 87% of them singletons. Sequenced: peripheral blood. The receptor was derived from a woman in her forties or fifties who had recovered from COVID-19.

The CDR3 region is CASSLRDRGHGYTF. The CDR3 DNA follows: TGTGCCAGCAGTTTAAGGGACAGGGGTCATGGCTACACCTTC. The V and J genes are TRBV27 and TRBJ1-2; 10 bases align to TRBD1. This CDR3 spans 14 amino acids. CDR1 is MNHEY, CDR2 SMNVEV, per germline (reference sequence). J gave up 6 bases and V 2 bases, and 3 bases lay outside the gene matches.